The present T cell receptor beta chain was sequenced within a study of OX40 agonist ivuxolimab in advanced cancers. Details on this clone: Its antigen is as yet unknown.

Trimming stripped 0 bases from V and 6 bases from J, with 14 bases between. The length of the CDR3 is 16 residues. Individuals having autoimmune disease history or systemic immunosuppression were not enrolled. Study conclusions and caveats: Also showing low normalized T-cell clonal expansion were some of the nonresponders.

The assay was immunoSEQ multiplex PCR, and TCRdb's table has in-frame clones only and misses some. The repertoire holds some 23,000 clones, with 70% to 90% as singletons. This receptor was identified in an adult with an advanced solid tumor such as melanoma, head and neck, liver or kidney cancer. This specimen consisted of CD4+ or CD8+ T cells sorted from blood, obtained in a trial of the OX40 agonist ivuxolimab. The chain uses TRBV6-7 and TRBJ2-2, with a tentative D call TRBD1 (5 bases). Being an ORF, TRBV6-7 has a function that is uncertain. The CDR3 DNA is TGTGCCAGCAGTTACTCTTCAGGGTTAAGCGCCGGGGAGCTGTTTTTT. Encoded protein: CASSYSSGLSAGELFF.